This T cell receptor beta chain derives from a study of blood T cell repertoires in COVID-19. Study at large: Both acute and convalescent COVID-19 samples were obtained from the United States, Italy and Spain. Sources were T cells, B-cell-depleted T cells, or PBMCs; the material itself was cDNA or gDNA.

V was clipped by 1 base and J by 1 base; unmatched bases: 9. Germline V gene sequence: CDR1 LGHDT, CDR2 YNNKEL (reference sequence). The CDR3 is 19 amino acids. In the original processing: Quantification of nucleated cells was approximated via reference gene primer amplification. Assay used: immunoSEQ multiplex PCR; TCRdb lists only in-frame clones, some missing. D and trimming were read from the DNA, whereas the V and J calls and clone size are those reported in that table. The sample has about 340,000 clones; 90% to 95% are singletons. Sequencing used peripheral blood. The receptor's source is a woman under 30 who had recovered from COVID-19. The gene calls are TRBV3-1 (or the pseudogene TRBV3-2) and TRBJ2-3, with 12 nucleotides matching TRBD2. The CDR3 is CASSQVLAGGSSGTDTQYF. The CDR3 DNA follows: TGTGCCAGCAGCCAAGTCCTAGCGGGAGGGTCTAGTGGCACAGATACGCAGTATTTT.